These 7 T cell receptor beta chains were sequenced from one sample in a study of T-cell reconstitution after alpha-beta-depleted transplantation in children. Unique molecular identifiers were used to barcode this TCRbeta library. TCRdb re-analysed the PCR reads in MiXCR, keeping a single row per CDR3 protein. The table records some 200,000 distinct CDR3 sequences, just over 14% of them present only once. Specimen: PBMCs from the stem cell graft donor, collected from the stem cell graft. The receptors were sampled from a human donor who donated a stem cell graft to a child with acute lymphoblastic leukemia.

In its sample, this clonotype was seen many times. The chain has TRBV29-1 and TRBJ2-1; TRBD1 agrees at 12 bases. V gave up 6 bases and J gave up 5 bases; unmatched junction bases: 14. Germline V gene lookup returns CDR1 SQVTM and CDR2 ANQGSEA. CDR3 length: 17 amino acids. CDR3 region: CSVRGTSGTGGHNEQFF. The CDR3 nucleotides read TGCAGCGTGAGGGGAACCTCCGGGACAGGGGGCCACAATGAGCAGTTCTTC.

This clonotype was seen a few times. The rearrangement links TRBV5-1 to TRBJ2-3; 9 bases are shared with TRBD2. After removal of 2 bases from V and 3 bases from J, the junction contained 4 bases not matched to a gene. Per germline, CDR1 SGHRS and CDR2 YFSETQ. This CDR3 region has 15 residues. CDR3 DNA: TGCGCCAGCAGCTTTCAGCGGGAGGATACAGATACGCAGTATTTT. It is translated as CASSFQREDTDTQYF.

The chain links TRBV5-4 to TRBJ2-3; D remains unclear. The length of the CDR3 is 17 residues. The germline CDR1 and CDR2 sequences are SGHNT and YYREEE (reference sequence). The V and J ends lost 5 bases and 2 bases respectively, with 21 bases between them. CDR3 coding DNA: TGTGCCAGCAGTCGGAGTCGTGGTCCCGAGAACACAGATACGCAGTATTTT. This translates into CASSRSRGPENTDTQYF.

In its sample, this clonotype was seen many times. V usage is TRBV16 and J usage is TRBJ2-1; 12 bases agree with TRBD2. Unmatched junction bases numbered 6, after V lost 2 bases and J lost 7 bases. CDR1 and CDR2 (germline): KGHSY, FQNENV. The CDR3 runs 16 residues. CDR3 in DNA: TGTGCCAGCAGCCAAGGACTAGCGGGGATTCAAAATGAGCAGTTCTTC. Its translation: CASSQGLAGIQNEQFF.

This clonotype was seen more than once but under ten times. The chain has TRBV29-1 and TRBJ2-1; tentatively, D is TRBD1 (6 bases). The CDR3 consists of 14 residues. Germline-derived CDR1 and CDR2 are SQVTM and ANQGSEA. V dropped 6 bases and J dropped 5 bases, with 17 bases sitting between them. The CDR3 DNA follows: TGCAGCGTCGGACTTGAGGGGGATCACAATGAGCAGTTCTTC. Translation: CSVGLEGDHNEQFF.

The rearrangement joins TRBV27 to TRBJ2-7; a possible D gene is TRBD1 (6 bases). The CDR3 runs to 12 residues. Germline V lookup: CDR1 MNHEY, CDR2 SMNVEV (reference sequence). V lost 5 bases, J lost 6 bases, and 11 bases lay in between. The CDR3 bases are TGTGCCAGCAGTCGGATCAGGGGCGAGCAGTACTTC. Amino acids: CASSRIRGEQYF.

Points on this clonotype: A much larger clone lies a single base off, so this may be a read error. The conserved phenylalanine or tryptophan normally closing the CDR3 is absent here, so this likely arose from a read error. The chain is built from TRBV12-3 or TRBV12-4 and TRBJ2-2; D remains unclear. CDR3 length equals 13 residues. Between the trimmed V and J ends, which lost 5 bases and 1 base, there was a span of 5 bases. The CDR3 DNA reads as TGTGCCAGCAGTGTTTGGAACACCGGGGAGCTGTTTTTG. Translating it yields CASSVWNTGELFL.